The source of this T cell receptor beta chain is a study of shared clonotypes between healthy human individuals. In its sample, this clone was seen a few times. V lost 3 bases and J 4 bases, leaving 7 bases between the germline ends. The CDR3 has 12 amino acids. Germline lookup yields CDR1 SGHTA and CDR2 FQGNSA. TCRdb's table, derived via immunoSEQ multiplex PCR, lists solely in-frame clones and lacks some. The sample holds roughly 1,100,000 clones, under 80% seen once. This chain connects TRBV7-2 to TRBJ2-7; no definite D call. The TCR comes from a young man in good health. The sample was memory CD4+ T cells sorted from blood. This sample's subset: CD45RA-negative fraction. The CDR3 is CASSFARYEQYF. CDR3 coding DNA: TGTGCCAGCAGCTTTGCCCGATACGAGCAGTACTTC.